This T cell receptor (beta chain) was recovered during a study of early T cells in non-severe SARS-CoV-2 infection. Looked up from germline, CDR1 is LNHDA and CDR2 is SQIVND (reference sequence). V lost 3 bases, J lost 0 bases, and 6 bases lay in between. This CDR3 contains 13 residues. TCRdb re-called the 5' RACE reads with MiXCR, one entry per CDR3 protein. The sample comprises about 80,000 distinct CDR3 sequences, 12% of which are singletons, and about a sixth rests with the top ten. This clonotype was seen ten or more times. The rearrangement uses TRBV19 and TRBJ2-7, with D uncertain. Sequenced here: whole blood, sampled at baseline. This clonotype originated in an adult who was a healthcare worker with PCR-confirmed SARS-CoV-2 infection or an uninfected control (not recorded which). The donor label of this sample is uncertain. The CDR3 DNA is TGTGCCAGTAGTATGGGGATCTCCTACGAGCAGTACTTC. Translation gives CASSMGISYEQYF. Full variable domain (missing parts from reference TRBV19 and TRBJ2-7): DGGITQSPKYLFRKEGQNVTLSCEQNLNHDAMYWYRQDPGQGLRLIYYSQIVNDFQKGDIAEGYSVSREKKESFPLTVTSAQKNPTAFYLCASSMGISYEQYFGPGTRLTVT.